The 10 T cell receptor beta chains reported below all come from one sample, sequenced in a study of CD8 T cells in ankylosing spondylitis. TCRdb re-called the 5' RACE reads with MiXCR, one entry per CDR3 protein. The sample holds a few hundred thousand distinct CDR3 sequences, around 20% seen once. Specimen: blood, either unsorted or a sorted T cell fraction (not recorded which). These receptors all come from a female donor with ankylosing spondylitis or in good health (not recorded which).

The J gene is TRBJ2-1, the V gene TRBV5-1; D unresolved. The CDR3 is made up of 12 amino acids. Trimming pared 0 bases from V and 9 bases from J, leaving 7 bases between. Germline assignment: CDR1 SGHRS and CDR2 YFSETQ. The DNA for the CDR3 is TGCGCCAGCAGCTTGGCCCTTGGTGAGCAGTTCTTC. Its translation is CASSLALGEQFF. The entire variable domain, with the rest obtained from reference TRBV5-1 and TRBJ2-1, is as follows: KAGVTQTPRYLIKTRGQQVTLSCSPISGHRSVSWYQQTPGQGLQFLFEYFSETQRNKGNFPGRFSGRQFSNSRSEMNVSTLELGDSALYLCASSLALGEQFFGPGTRLTVL.

The chain recombines TRBV23-1 with TRBJ1-4, with D perhaps matching TRBD1 (6 bases). TRBV23-1 counts as an open reading frame of uncertain function. The CDR3 runs to 22 residues. Trimming shortened V by 5 bases and J by 0 bases, and 31 bases separated the two germline ends. CDR3 sequence (DNA): TGCGCCAGCAGTAAACGAGCGCTTGGGGGCAGTTATGGGTCTGCAACTAATGAAAAACTGTTTTTT. Residues: CASSKRALGGSYGSATNEKLFF.

In this sample, this clonotype turned up many times. V and J are TRBV20-1 and TRBJ2-5; 11 bases match TRBD2. The CDR3 is made up of 14 amino acids. V dropped 7 bases and J dropped 4; count of bases not matched to a gene: 8. Germline V gene lookup returns CDR1 DFQATT and CDR2 SNEGSKA (reference sequence). This CDR3 reads CSVGTSGGSETQYF. The CDR3 DNA reads TGCAGTGTCGGGACTAGCGGAGGATCAGAGACCCAGTACTTC.

In its sample, this clonotype was seen a few times. As DNA, the CDR3 is TGTGCCAGCAGCTTAACGGGGCGGTCCTACAATGAGCAGTTCTTC. Residues: CASSLTGRSYNEQFF. V gene TRBV11-2 combines with J gene TRBJ2-1; D is perhaps TRBD1 or TRBD2 (5 bases each). CDR3 length equals 15 residues. Trimming shortened V by 2 bases and J by 1 base, and 9 bases separated the two germline ends. Germline V gene lookup returns CDR1 SGHAT and CDR2 FQNNGV.

This clonotype was found many times. CDR3 region: CASSSASGRINEQYF. In nucleotides, the CDR3 is TGCGCCAGCAGCTCCGCTAGCGGGAGAATCAACGAGCAGTACTTC. The chain links TRBV5-1 to TRBJ2-7; 10 nucleotides line up with TRBD2. This CDR3 has 15 amino acids. Germline values: CDR1 SGHRS, CDR2 YFSETQ. The V segment lost 3 bases and the J segment 5 bases; nucleotides outside the gene matches: 8. The full variable domain, rest sourced from reference TRBV5-1 and TRBJ2-7, is KAGVTQTPRYLIKTRGQQVTLSCSPISGHRSVSWYQQTPGQGLQFLFEYFSETQRNKGNFPGRFSGRQFSNSRSEMNVSTLELGDSALYLCASSSASGRINEQYFGPGTRLTVT.

This clonotype came up a few times. The genes are TRBV20-1 and TRBJ1-5, with 7 bases aligning to TRBD1. This CDR3 has 15 residues. The germline gives CDR1 DFQATT, CDR2 SNEGSKA (reference sequence). Trimming cost V 6 bases and J 2 bases; bases outside gene matches: 10. The CDR3 sequence is CSAEDTGTGNQPQHF. CDR3 in DNA: TGCAGTGCCGAAGACACCGGGACAGGCAATCAGCCCCAGCATTTT.

The sample holds a few counts of this clonotype. This chain joins TRBV7-2 and TRBJ2-1; a possible D gene is TRBD2 (5 bases). The length of the CDR3 is 12 residues. Trimming shortened V by 1 base and J by 13 bases, and 11 bases separated the two germline ends. CDR1 is SGHTA and CDR2 is FQGNSA in the germline V gene. CDR3 bases: TGTGCCAGCAGCTTAGGGGAGATTAACCAGTTCTTC. This translates into CASSLGEINQFF.

This clonotype was detected many times. The chain carries TRBV10-1 and TRBJ2-3; 9 bases line up with TRBD2. V was pared by 6 bases and J by 4 bases, with 5 bases of the junction left unmatched. Germline loops: CDR1 WNHNN, CDR2 SYGVQD (reference sequence). This CDR3 has 14 residues. As DNA, the CDR3 is TGCGCCAGCAGCCCAGGACTAGCGTCAGATACGCAGTATTTT. This translates into CASSPGLASDTQYF.

This clonotype was counted between two and nine times. The chain is built from TRBV5-4 and TRBJ2-1, with 7 nucleotides matching TRBD1. Germline CDR1 is SGHNT and CDR2 is YYREEE (reference sequence). Trimming cost V 3 bases and J 9 bases; bases outside gene matches: 9. The CDR3 covers 14 residues. CDR3 nucleotide sequence: TGTGCCAGCAGCTCCGGAAGACAGGGAAGTGAGCAGTTCTTC. It specifies CASSSGRQGSEQFF.

The rearrangement joins TRBV12-3 or TRBV12-4 to TRBJ1-6; tentative D call: TRBD1 (6 bases). The germline V and J ends were trimmed by 6 bases and 3 bases, with 15 bases remaining between them. This CDR3 contains 16 residues. CDR3 sequence reads: CASSRDRINYNSPLHF. In DNA, the CDR3 is TGTGCCAGCAGCCGAGACAGGATCAACTATAATTCACCCCTCCACTTT.